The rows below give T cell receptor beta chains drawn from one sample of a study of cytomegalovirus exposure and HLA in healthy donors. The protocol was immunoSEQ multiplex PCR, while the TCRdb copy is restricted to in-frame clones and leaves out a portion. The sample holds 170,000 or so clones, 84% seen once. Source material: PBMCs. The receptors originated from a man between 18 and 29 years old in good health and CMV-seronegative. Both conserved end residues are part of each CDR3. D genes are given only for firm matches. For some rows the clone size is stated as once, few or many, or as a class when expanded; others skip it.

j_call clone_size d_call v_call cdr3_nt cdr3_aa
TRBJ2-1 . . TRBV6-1 TGTGCCAGCAAGACGACTAGTTGGCATGAGCAGTTCTTC CASKTTSWHEQFF
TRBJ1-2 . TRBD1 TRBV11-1 TGTGCCAGCAGCTTTGGACAGGGGCCCTATGGCTACACCTTC CASSFGQGPYGYTF
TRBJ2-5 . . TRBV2 TGTGCCAGCAGTGACGGTCAGACCCAGTACTTC CASSDGQTQYF
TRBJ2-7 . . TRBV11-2 TGTGCCAGCAGCGCGCTCCCCGGGGGAACCCAGGGCGAGCAGTACTTC CASSALPGGTQGEQYF
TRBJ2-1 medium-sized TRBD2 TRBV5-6 TGTGCCAGCAGCTTGGCAACTAGCGGCCTCAATGAGCAGTTCTTC CASSLATSGLNEQFF
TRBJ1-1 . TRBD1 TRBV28 TGTGCCAGCAGAGGACAGGGGCCCACTGAAGCTTTCTTT CASRGQGPTEAFF
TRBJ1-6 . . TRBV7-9 TGTGCCAGCGGGGCGGGACCTGGTCCTAATTCACCCCTCCACTTT CASGAGPGPNSPLHF
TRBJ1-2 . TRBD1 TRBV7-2 TGTGCCAGCAGCTCCCGGACAGGTTATGGCTACACCTTC CASSSRTGYGYTF
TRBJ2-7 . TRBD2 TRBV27 TGTGCCAGCAGTCCCCAGACTAGCGGGGGATACGAGCAGTACTTC CASSPQTSGGYEQYF
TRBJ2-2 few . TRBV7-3 TGTGCCAGCAGCCCATCGAACACCGGGGAGCTGTTTTTT CASSPSNTGELFF
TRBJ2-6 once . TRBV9 TGTGCCAACCACTCAGGCTCTGGGGCCAACGTCCTGACTTTC CANHSGSGANVLTF
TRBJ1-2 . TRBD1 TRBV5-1 TGCGCCAGCAGCTTGGATCTCAACAGGGGGCAGGGCTACACCTTC CASSLDLNRGQGYTF
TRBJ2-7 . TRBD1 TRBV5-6 TGTGCCAGCAGCCCGGGACAGGACAACTACGAGCAGTACTTC CASSPGQDNYEQYF
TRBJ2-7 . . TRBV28 TGTGCCAGCAGCCAAACGGGACACGGGGCCGAGCAGTACTTC CASSQTGHGAEQYF
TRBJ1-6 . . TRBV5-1 TGCGCCAGCAGCTTGGCGGGAACACCCCTCCACTTT CASSLAGTPLHF
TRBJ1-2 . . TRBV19 TGTGCCAGTAGTATGTTTCCTAGTGGCTACACCTTC CASSMFPSGYTF
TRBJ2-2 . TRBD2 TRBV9 TGTGCCAGCAGCGTAGATCTAGCGGAGGTCACCGGGGAGCTGTTTTTT CASSVDLAEVTGELFF
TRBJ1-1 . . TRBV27 TGTGCCAGCAGTTTAGTCATCGGGGGGACTGAAGCTTTCTTT CASSLVIGGTEAFF
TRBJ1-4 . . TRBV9 TGTGCCAGCAGCGCCCCCGGGGAAAAACTGTTTTTT CASSAPGEKLFF
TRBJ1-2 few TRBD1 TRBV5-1 TGCGCCAGCAGTTCCGGGACAGGGATGGTTGACTATGGCTACACCTTC CASSSGTGMVDYGYTF
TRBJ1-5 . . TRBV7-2 TGTGCCAGCAGCTTAGTTCTGGGAGGCAATCAGCCCCAGCATTTT CASSLVLGGNQPQHF
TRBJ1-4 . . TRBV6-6 TGTGCCAGCAGTTACGAAAGGGGGTATGAAAAACTGTTTTTT CASSYERGYEKLFF
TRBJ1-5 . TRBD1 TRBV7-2 TGTGCCAGCAGCTTAGAACAGGGGAATCAGCCCCAGCATTTT CASSLEQGNQPQHF
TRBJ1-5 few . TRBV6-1 TGTGCCAGCAGCCCCGTCTGGCATAATCAGCCCCAGCATTTT CASSPVWHNQPQHF
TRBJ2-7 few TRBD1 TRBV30 TGTGCCTGGAGTCCCCCGGACAGGGGGGACTCCTACGAGCAGTACTTC CAWSPPDRGDSYEQYF
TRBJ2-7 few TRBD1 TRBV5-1 TGCGCCAGCAGCTTCGGGACAGGGGGCAACGAGCAGTACTTC CASSFGTGGNEQYF
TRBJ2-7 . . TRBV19 TGTGCCAGTAGTATTAGCGGCAGAAGCTCCTACGAGCAGTACTTC CASSISGRSSYEQYF
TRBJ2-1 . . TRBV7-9 TGTGCCCCCGCGGGACTTCCCGATGAGCAGTTCTTC CAPAGLPDEQFF
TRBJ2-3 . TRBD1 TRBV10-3 TGTGCCATCAGCGAGACAGGGGGAAACACAGATACGCAGTATTTT CAISETGGNTDTQYF
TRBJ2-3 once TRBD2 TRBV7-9 TGTGCCAGCAGCTTAGACGGTCTGGGCCTAGCGGGGAGCACAGATACGCAGTATTTT CASSLDGLGLAGSTDTQYF
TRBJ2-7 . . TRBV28 TGTGCCAGCAGTTTAGCATACAGGGTTAACAGCTACGAGCAGTACTTC CASSLAYRVNSYEQYF
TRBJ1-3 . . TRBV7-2 TGTGCCAGCAAGTCGGGTAGCTCTGGAAACACCATATATTTT CASKSGSSGNTIYF
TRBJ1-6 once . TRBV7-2 TGTGCCAGCAGCTTAGGGGGGGGGAGACATTCACCCCTCCACTTT CASSLGGGRHSPLHF
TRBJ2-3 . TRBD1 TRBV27 TGTGCCAGCACCCACAGGGGCAAGCAGTATTTT CASTHRGKQYF
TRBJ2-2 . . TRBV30 TGTGCCTGGATGGTCGCAGGGGCTAACACCGGGGAGCTGTTTTTT CAWMVAGANTGELFF
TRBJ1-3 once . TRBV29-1 TGCAGCGTTGAAGATCGTTTCCGGACTTCTGGAAACACCATATATTTT CSVEDRFRTSGNTIYF
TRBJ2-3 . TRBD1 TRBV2 TGTGCCAGCAGTTCCCGACCCTTTCCGGGACAGGGGACAGATACGCAGTATTTT CASSSRPFPGQGTDTQYF
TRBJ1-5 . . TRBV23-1 TGCGCCAGCAGTCAAGCTCGGCCCGAGGGCAATCAGCCCCAGCATTTT CASSQARPEGNQPQHF
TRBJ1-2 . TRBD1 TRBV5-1 TGCGCCAGCAGCTTGTCCGGGACAGGGGATAATGGCTACACCTTC CASSLSGTGDNGYTF
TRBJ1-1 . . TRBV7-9 TGTGCCAGCAGCCGATACAGGGAGAACACTGAAGCTTTCTTT CASSRYRENTEAFF